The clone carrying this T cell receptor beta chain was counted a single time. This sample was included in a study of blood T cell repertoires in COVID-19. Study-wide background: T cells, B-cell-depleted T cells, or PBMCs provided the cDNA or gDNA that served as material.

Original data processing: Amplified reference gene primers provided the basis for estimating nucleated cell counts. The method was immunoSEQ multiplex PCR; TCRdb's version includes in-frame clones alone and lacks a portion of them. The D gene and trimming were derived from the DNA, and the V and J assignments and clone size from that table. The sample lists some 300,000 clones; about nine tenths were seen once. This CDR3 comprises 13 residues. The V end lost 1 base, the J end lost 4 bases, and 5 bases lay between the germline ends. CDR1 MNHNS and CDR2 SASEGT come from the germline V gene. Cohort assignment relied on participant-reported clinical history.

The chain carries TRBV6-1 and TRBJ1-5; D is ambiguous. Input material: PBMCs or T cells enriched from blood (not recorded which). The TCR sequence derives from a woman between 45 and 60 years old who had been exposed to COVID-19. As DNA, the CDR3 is TGTGCCAGCAGTGAAGGGCCAAATCAGCCCCAGCATTTT. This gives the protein CASSEGPNQPQHF.